A selection of T cell receptor beta chains follows, all from one sample in a study of blood T cell repertoires in COVID-19. Produced via immunoSEQ multiplex PCR; TCRdb's table is partial and in-frame only. The sample includes some 250,000 clones, 70% to 75% seen only once; the top ten take over 3%. Sequencing input: peripheral blood. Every receptor here comes from a woman aged 80 or over with acute or convalescent COVID-19. CDR3s include the opening cysteine and the closing phenylalanine or tryptophan. A D gene is named only where the DNA matches it firmly. The size of a clone is reported for some rows only, either as once, few or many, or as a class for expanded clones.

j_call d_call clone_size v_call cdr3_aa cdr3_nt
TRBJ1-6 - - TRBV25-1 CASIAGSGSPLHF TGTGCCAGCATCGCAGGGTCGGGTTCACCCCTCCACTTT
TRBJ2-5 TRBD2 - TRBV7-8 CASSSTLSGNRGTQYF TGTGCCAGCAGCTCTACCCTAAGCGGGAACCGCGGGACCCAGTACTTC
TRBJ1-5 - - TRBV19 CASRTAHNQPQHF TGTGCCAGCAGGACAGCGCACAATCAGCCCCAGCATTTT
TRBJ1-5 - - TRBV4-3 CASSQDHRSNQPQHF TGCGCCAGCAGCCAAGATCACAGGAGCAATCAGCCCCAGCATTTT
TRBJ2-5 - - TRBV7-7 CASSPPGGETQYF TGTGCCAGCAGCCCCCCGGGTGGGGAGACCCAGTACTTC
TRBJ2-1 - - TRBV19 CASSIWGSSYNEQFF TGTGCCAGTAGTATTTGGGGCAGCTCCTACAATGAGCAGTTCTTC
TRBJ1-2 - - TRBV6-6 CASSYSDKFGYTF TGTGCCAGCAGTTACTCCGACAAATTCGGCTACACCTTC
TRBJ2-2 TRBD2 - TRBV9 CASSLTSGANTGELFF TGTGCCAGCAGCCTGACTAGCGGGGCAAACACCGGGGAGCTGTTTTTT
TRBJ2-2 TRBD1 - TRBV19 CASTISGRGLTGELFF TGTGCCAGTACTATTTCGGGCAGGGGGCTTACCGGGGAGCTGTTTTTT
TRBJ2-7 TRBD2 - TRBV30 CAWGLAVYEQYF TGTGCCTGGGGACTAGCTGTCTACGAGCAGTACTTC
TRBJ1-2 TRBD1 - TRBV2 CASSASQGVGYTF TGTGCCAGCAGTGCGTCACAGGGGGTAGGCTACACCTTC
TRBJ2-3 TRBD1 - TRBV25-1 CASSVQGASDTQYF TGTGCCAGCAGTGTACAGGGGGCCTCAGATACGCAGTATTTT
TRBJ2-7 - once TRBV27 CASSDRSSYEQYF TGTGCCAGCAGTGACAGGAGCTCCTACGAGCAGTACTTC
TRBJ1-4 - once TRBV15 CATSRDQVTNEKLFF TGTGCCACCAGCAGAGATCAGGTGACCAATGAAAAACTGTTTTTT
TRBJ2-4 TRBD1 - TRBV5-8 CASSAKTGYLAKNIQYF TGTGCCAGCAGCGCAAAGACAGGGTACCTAGCCAAAAACATTCAGTACTTC
TRBJ1-2 - - TRBV5-1 CASRPGNYGYTF TGCGCCAGCAGGCCGGGTAACTATGGCTACACCTTC
TRBJ2-3 TRBD2 - TRBV5-1 CASSSPRLAANTDTQYF TGCGCCAGCAGCTCGCCGCGACTAGCGGCAAACACAGATACGCAGTATTTT
TRBJ2-3 - - TRBV10-3 CAISYRVTRTDTQYF TGTGCCATCAGTTACCGGGTGACGCGCACAGATACGCAGTATTTT
TRBJ1-5 TRBD1 - TRBV7-2 CASSPEGRGLLRGQPQHF TGTGCCAGCAGCCCGGAAGGCAGGGGGCTTTTGCGCGGTCAGCCCCAGCATTTT
TRBJ2-7 TRBD2 many TRBV2 CASGGLAGAYEQYF TGTGCCAGCGGTGGACTAGCGGGAGCCTACGAGCAGTACTTC
TRBJ1-1 - - TRBV6-5 CASTLLSEAFF TGTGCCAGCACCCTCCTCTCTGAGGCTTTCTTT